This T cell receptor (beta chain) was sequenced for a study of CD8 T cells in Susac syndrome. Across the study: There were Susac syndrome patients who were therapy-naive at blood draw, others on corticosteroids, and others on intravenous immunoglobulin alone.

An input of roughly 0.45 to 1 ug of RNA was subjected to reverse transcription using random hexamers. Multiplex immunoSEQ PCR targeted 54 Vbeta and 13 Jbeta TCR beta segments. TCRdb passed the immunoSEQ multiplex PCR reads through MiXCR, listing each CDR3 protein once. The sample shows 92,000 or so distinct CDR3 sequences, around 96% of them seen only once. Study findings and constraints: Clonal expansion of Susac CD8+ cells peaked in TEMRA cells, and it also peaked in active patients.

A note on this clonotype: Its antigen is undetermined.

Per germline, CDR1 SGHAT and CDR2 FQNNGV. This CDR3 comprises 11 residues. Trimming cost V 8 bases and J 6 bases, with 10 bases left between them. The sample consisted of CD8+ T cells from PBMCs. The rearrangement uses TRBV11-2 and TRBJ2-5, with a tentative D call TRBD2 (5 bases). The clonotype was recovered from a human donor with Susac syndrome. Written as DNA, the CDR3 is TGTGCCAGCGGGCCGGGGAAGACCCAGTACTTC. Protein: CASGPGKTQYF.